This TCR beta chain was sequenced in a study of molecular identifiers for immune sequencing clone quantification. Study as a whole: Replicates split RNA from about 20,000 or 100,000 naive CD8 cells five ways, and the researchers sequenced four portions. Overall study findings and caveats: Among effectors, clones above 20 RNA copies held over 98% of molecules; among naive cells, under 1%. Sizes of highly expanded clones could be underestimated through identical TCRs sharing a barcode.

Details on this clonotype: Antigen specificity is unknown. This may be a read error, as it is one base from a much larger clone.

TCRdb reanalysed the PCR reads using MiXCR and keeps one entry per CDR3 protein. Here the sample spans tens of thousands of distinct CDR3 sequences, around 18% being singletons. The sample was naive CD8+ T cells from blood, with Jurkat cell RNA spiked in. Subset here: FACS-sorted CD8+CD4-CCR7+CD45RA+ naive T cells. This TCR came from a human donor in good health. Some libraries in this study had Jurkat cell RNA spiked in.

CDR3 residues: CVSSPQENTEAFF. The CDR3 DNA is TGTGTCAGCAGCCCACAGGAGAACACTGAAGCTTTCTTT. The rearrangement uses TRBV7-9 and TRBJ1-1; a possible D gene is TRBD1 (5 bases). Germline loops: CDR1 SEHNR, CDR2 FQNEAQ (reference sequence). CDR3 size: 13 residues. Supplemented by reference TRBV7-9 and TRBJ1-1, the full variable domain reads DTGVSQNPRHKITKRGQNVTFRCDPISEHNRLYWYRQTLGQGPEFLTYFQNEAQLEKSRLLSDRFSAERPKGSFSTLEIQRTEQGDSAMYLCVSSPQENTEAFFGQGTRLTVV.